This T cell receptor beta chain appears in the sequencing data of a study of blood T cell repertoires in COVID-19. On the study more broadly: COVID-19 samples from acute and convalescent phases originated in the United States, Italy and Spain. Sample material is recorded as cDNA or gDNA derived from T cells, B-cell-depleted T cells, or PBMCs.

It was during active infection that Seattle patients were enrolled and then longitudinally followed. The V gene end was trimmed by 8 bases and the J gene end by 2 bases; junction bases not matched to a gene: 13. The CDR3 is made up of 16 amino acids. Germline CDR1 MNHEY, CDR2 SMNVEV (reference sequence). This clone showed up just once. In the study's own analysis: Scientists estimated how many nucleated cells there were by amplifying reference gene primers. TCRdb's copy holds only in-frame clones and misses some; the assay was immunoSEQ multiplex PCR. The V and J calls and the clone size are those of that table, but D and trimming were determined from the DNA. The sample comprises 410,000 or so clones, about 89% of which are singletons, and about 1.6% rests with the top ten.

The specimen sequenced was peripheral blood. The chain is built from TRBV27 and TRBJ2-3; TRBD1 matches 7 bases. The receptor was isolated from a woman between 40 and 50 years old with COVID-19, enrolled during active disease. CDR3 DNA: TGTGCCAGCGGGCGACAGGGCCACCAGCTCACAGATACGCAGTATTTT. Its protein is CASGRQGHQLTDTQYF.